This is a list of T cell receptor beta chains from one sample in a study of blood T cells in healthy people across ages. TCRdb reanalysed the 5' RACE reads using MiXCR and keeps one entry per CDR3 protein. The table shows over 1,500,000 distinct CDR3 sequences, with roughly 43% occurring only once. The sequenced material came from blood. These receptors all stem from a human donor in good health. The CDR3 runs from the conserved cysteine through the conserved F or W. The D gene is left open where the match is weak. Rows may omit the clone size; those that give it use once, few, many or a size class.

j_call: TRBJ1-1; v_call: TRBV9; clone_size: .; d_call: TRBD1; cdr3_aa: CASSDPQGAGTEAFF; cdr3_nt: TGTGCCAGCAGCGACCCTCAGGGGGCCGGCACTGAAGCTTTCTTT
j_call: TRBJ2-7; v_call: TRBV4-3; clone_size: .; d_call: TRBD1; cdr3_aa: CASSQELGQGVSEQYF; cdr3_nt: TGCGCCAGCAGCCAAGAGTTAGGACAGGGGGTCTCAGAGCAGTACTTC
j_call: TRBJ1-4; v_call: TRBV28; clone_size: .; d_call: .; cdr3_aa: CASTVTGEGNEKLFF; cdr3_nt: TGTGCCAGCACCGTCACGGGGGAGGGTAATGAAAAACTGTTTTTT
j_call: TRBJ2-5; v_call: TRBV5-1; clone_size: .; d_call: .; cdr3_aa: CASSLGAPAETQYF; cdr3_nt: TGCGCCAGCAGCTTGGGTGCCCCTGCAGAGACCCAGTACTTC
j_call: TRBJ1-1; v_call: TRBV7-2; clone_size: .; d_call: .; cdr3_aa: CASRNSGIRTEAFF; cdr3_nt: TGTGCCAGCAGAAACTCGGGGATCCGCACGGAAGCTTTCTTT
j_call: TRBJ2-3; v_call: TRBV28; clone_size: .; d_call: TRBD1; cdr3_aa: CASSFPGQGGDTQYF; cdr3_nt: TGTGCCAGCAGTTTCCCGGGACAGGGTGGCGATACGCAGTATTTT
j_call: TRBJ2-1; v_call: TRBV12-3/TRBV12-4; clone_size: few; d_call: .; cdr3_aa: CASSLETPFSSEQFF; cdr3_nt: TGTGCCAGCAGTTTAGAGACTCCCTTTAGCAGTGAGCAGTTCTTC
j_call: TRBJ1-1; v_call: TRBV20-1; clone_size: few; d_call: .; cdr3_aa: CRPMTYGVTEAFF; cdr3_nt: TGCAGACCTATGACGTATGGGGTCACTGAAGCTTTCTTT
j_call: TRBJ1-4; v_call: TRBV28; clone_size: .; d_call: .; cdr3_aa: CASSPPRGSEKLFF; cdr3_nt: TGTGCCAGCAGCCCCCCTAGGGGTAGTGAAAAACTGTTTTTT
j_call: TRBJ2-3; v_call: TRBV25-1; clone_size: .; d_call: .; cdr3_aa: CASSREKDTQYF; cdr3_nt: TGTGCCAGCAGTCGCGAGAAAGATACGCAGTATTTT
j_call: TRBJ2-3; v_call: TRBV10-3; clone_size: .; d_call: .; cdr3_aa: CATARGGATDTQYF; cdr3_nt: TGTGCCACCGCTAGAGGGGGGGCGACAGATACGCAGTATTTT
j_call: TRBJ2-1; v_call: TRBV27; clone_size: few; d_call: .; cdr3_aa: CASSFSTYNEQFF; cdr3_nt: TGTGCCAGCAGTTTCAGTACCTACAATGAGCAGTTCTTC
j_call: TRBJ1-2; v_call: TRBV7-6; clone_size: once; d_call: TRBD1; cdr3_aa: CASSPTQGLDGYTF; cdr3_nt: TGTGCCAGCAGCCCCACACAGGGGTTGGATGGCTACACCTTC
j_call: TRBJ2-1; v_call: TRBV6-6; clone_size: .; d_call: TRBD1; cdr3_aa: CASNGQGEPNEQFF; cdr3_nt: TGTGCCAGCAATGGACAGGGAGAACCCAATGAGCAGTTCTTC
j_call: TRBJ2-3; v_call: TRBV12-3/TRBV12-4; clone_size: .; d_call: TRBD2; cdr3_aa: CASSMTSGGRADTQYF; cdr3_nt: TGTGCCAGCTCGATGACTAGCGGGGGGCGTGCGGATACGCAGTATTTT
j_call: TRBJ2-7; v_call: TRBV28; clone_size: .; d_call: .; cdr3_aa: CASSSAGPYYEQYF; cdr3_nt: TGTGCCAGCAGTTCAGCGGGCCCTTACTACGAGCAGTACTTC
j_call: TRBJ2-7; v_call: TRBV10-3; clone_size: .; d_call: .; cdr3_aa: CAISVGGASTDEQYF; cdr3_nt: TGTGCCATCAGTGTCGGTGGGGCCAGTACCGACGAGCAGTACTTC
j_call: TRBJ2-1; v_call: TRBV20-1; clone_size: .; d_call: TRBD2; cdr3_aa: CGANKERGSSYNEQFF; cdr3_nt: TGCGGTGCTAATAAAGAGCGGGGTAGCTCCTACAATGAGCAGTTCTTC
j_call: TRBJ1-2; v_call: TRBV6-5; clone_size: many; d_call: .; cdr3_aa: CATGQNYGYTF; cdr3_nt: TGTGCCACAGGACAGAACTATGGCTACACCTTC
j_call: TRBJ2-3; v_call: TRBV20-1; clone_size: .; d_call: .; cdr3_aa: CSAPGPGLDTQYF; cdr3_nt: TGCAGTGCCCCGGGCCCGGGGTTAGATACGCAGTATTTT
j_call: TRBJ2-7; v_call: TRBV7-3; clone_size: .; d_call: .; cdr3_aa: CASSLSGLNTEQYF; cdr3_nt: TGTGCCAGCAGCTTATCAGGACTAAACACCGAGCAGTACTTC
j_call: TRBJ1-5; v_call: TRBV27; clone_size: .; d_call: .; cdr3_aa: CASSQRSGQPQHF; cdr3_nt: TGTGCCAGCAGTCAGCGTTCGGGTCAGCCCCAGCATTTT
j_call: TRBJ1-2; v_call: TRBV29-1; clone_size: .; d_call: .; cdr3_aa: CSSGEGEAMTF; cdr3_nt: TGCAGCTCTGGGGAGGGGGAGGCGATGACCTTC
j_call: TRBJ2-3; v_call: TRBV5-1; clone_size: .; d_call: .; cdr3_aa: CVSSFRTSDTQYF; cdr3_nt: TGCGTCAGCAGCTTTAGAACCTCAGATACGCAGTATTTT
j_call: TRBJ1-1; v_call: TRBV10-3; clone_size: .; d_call: .; cdr3_aa: CAISLTLGGWGMNTEAFF; cdr3_nt: TGTGCCATCAGCCTCACTTTGGGGGGCTGGGGGATGAACACTGAAGCTTTCTTT
j_call: TRBJ2-1; v_call: TRBV9; clone_size: .; d_call: TRBD2; cdr3_aa: CASSFPMSGVYNEQFF; cdr3_nt: TGTGCCAGCAGCTTCCCTATGAGCGGGGTATACAATGAGCAGTTCTTC
j_call: TRBJ1-4; v_call: TRBV6-2/TRBV6-3; clone_size: .; d_call: .; cdr3_aa: CASSHPCGGIIVYRCYATNEKLFF; cdr3_nt: TGTGCCAGCAGTCATCCCTGCGGGGGGATTATCGTGTATCGATGCTATGCAACTAATGAAAAACTGTTTTTT
j_call: TRBJ2-1; v_call: TRBV12-3/TRBV12-4; clone_size: few; d_call: TRBD2; cdr3_aa: CASSPTAGTSGTSYNEQFF; cdr3_nt: TGTGCCAGCAGTCCTACCGCCGGGACTAGCGGAACCTCCTACAATGAGCAGTTCTTC
j_call: TRBJ2-7; v_call: TRBV29-1; clone_size: .; d_call: .; cdr3_aa: CSVGVPGRGKLGYEQYF; cdr3_nt: TGCAGCGTTGGAGTCCCGGGGAGAGGAAAGTTAGGCTACGAGCAGTACTTC
j_call: TRBJ2-1; v_call: TRBV20-1; clone_size: .; d_call: .; cdr3_aa: CSARPAPPGQIYNEQFF; cdr3_nt: TGCAGTGCCCGGCCCGCCCCTCCGGGACAAATATACAATGAGCAGTTCTTC
j_call: TRBJ2-7; v_call: TRBV29-1; clone_size: .; d_call: .; cdr3_aa: CSVIAGGPKTYEQYF; cdr3_nt: TGCAGCGTCATTGCCGGGGGGCCCAAAACCTACGAGCAGTACTTC
j_call: TRBJ1-1; v_call: TRBV5-1; clone_size: once; d_call: .; cdr3_aa: CASSLVAPTRGHTEAFF; cdr3_nt: TGCGCCAGCAGCTTGGTGGCACCTACCCGGGGGCACACTGAAGCTTTCTTT
j_call: TRBJ1-1; v_call: TRBV7-8; clone_size: .; d_call: .; cdr3_aa: CASSSGESTEAFF; cdr3_nt: TGTGCCAGCAGCTCAGGGGAAAGCACTGAAGCTTTCTTT
j_call: TRBJ1-2; v_call: TRBV20-1; clone_size: .; d_call: .; cdr3_aa: CSAHQGTNYGYTF; cdr3_nt: TGCAGTGCTCATCAGGGGACCAACTATGGCTACACCTTC
j_call: TRBJ2-3; v_call: TRBV7-2; clone_size: .; d_call: .; cdr3_aa: CASSPQTGLKDTQYF; cdr3_nt: TGTGCCAGCAGCCCCCAGACAGGCCTCAAGGATACGCAGTATTTT
j_call: TRBJ2-1; v_call: TRBV9; clone_size: .; d_call: TRBD2; cdr3_aa: CASSVSWRGYNEQFF; cdr3_nt: TGTGCCAGCAGCGTATCCTGGCGGGGGTACAATGAGCAGTTCTTC
j_call: TRBJ1-2; v_call: TRBV12-3/TRBV12-4; clone_size: few; d_call: .; cdr3_aa: CASSFRQALVLNYGYTF; cdr3_nt: TGTGCCAGCAGTTTTAGACAGGCCTTGGTACTTAACTATGGCTACACCTTC
j_call: TRBJ2-1; v_call: TRBV20-1; clone_size: .; d_call: .; cdr3_aa: CSASPESSYNEQFF; cdr3_nt: TGCAGTGCTAGCCCCGAGAGCTCCTACAATGAGCAGTTCTTC
j_call: TRBJ2-1; v_call: TRBV6-6; clone_size: .; d_call: TRBD1; cdr3_aa: CASSLQGSYNERFF; cdr3_nt: TGTGCCAGCAGCTTACAGGGGTCCTACAATGAGCGGTTCTTC
j_call: TRBJ2-5; v_call: TRBV7-2; clone_size: .; d_call: .; cdr3_aa: CASSLNPKETQYF; cdr3_nt: TGTGCCAGCAGCTTAAACCCAAAAGAGACCCAGTACTTC
j_call: TRBJ2-7; v_call: TRBV7-2; clone_size: .; d_call: .; cdr3_aa: CASSLARGSNEQYF; cdr3_nt: TGTGCCAGCAGCTTAGCCCGGGGAAGCAACGAGCAGTACTTC
j_call: TRBJ2-5; v_call: TRBV7-2; clone_size: .; d_call: TRBD2; cdr3_aa: CASKPGRAGGQETQYF; cdr3_nt: TGTGCCAGCAAACCCGGACGAGCGGGGGGGCAGGAGACCCAGTACTTC
j_call: TRBJ2-1; v_call: TRBV7-9; clone_size: few; d_call: .; cdr3_aa: CASSLAGGPINEQFF; cdr3_nt: TGTGCCAGCAGCTTAGCGGGGGGGCCGATCAATGAGCAGTTCTTC
j_call: TRBJ2-5; v_call: TRBV7-2; clone_size: .; d_call: .; cdr3_aa: CASSLGLGAIQETRYF; cdr3_nt: TGTGCCAGCAGCTTAGGTTTGGGGGCGATCCAAGAGACCCGGTACTTC
j_call: TRBJ2-1; v_call: TRBV14; clone_size: few; d_call: .; cdr3_aa: CASSQVQSEQFF; cdr3_nt: TGTGCCAGCAGCCAAGTACAGAGTGAGCAGTTCTTC
j_call: TRBJ1-1; v_call: TRBV7-6; clone_size: .; d_call: TRBD1; cdr3_aa: CASSPGQVNAEAFF; cdr3_nt: TGTGCCAGCAGCCCGGGACAGGTGAACGCTGAAGCTTTCTTT
j_call: TRBJ2-7; v_call: TRBV18; clone_size: few; d_call: TRBD1; cdr3_aa: CASSPNRGHEATYEQYF; cdr3_nt: TGTGCCAGCTCACCAAACAGGGGCCACGAGGCTACCTACGAGCAGTACTTC
j_call: TRBJ2-7; v_call: TRBV29-1; clone_size: .; d_call: .; cdr3_aa: CSVERVGSYEQYF; cdr3_nt: TGCAGCGTAGAAAGGGTGGGGTCCTACGAGCAGTACTTC
j_call: TRBJ1-2; v_call: TRBV12-3/TRBV12-4; clone_size: .; d_call: .; cdr3_aa: CASSKSVANYGYTF; cdr3_nt: TGTGCCAGCAGTAAAAGCGTAGCTAACTATGGCTACACCTTC
j_call: TRBJ1-5; v_call: TRBV6-5; clone_size: few; d_call: .; cdr3_aa: CASSYSLSNQPQHF; cdr3_nt: TGTGCCAGCAGTTACTCGCTAAGCAATCAGCCCCAGCATTTT
j_call: TRBJ2-7; v_call: TRBV12-3/TRBV12-4; clone_size: few; d_call: .; cdr3_aa: CASSVGTGSYGQYF; cdr3_nt: TGTGCCAGCAGTGTGGGCACAGGGTCCTACGGGCAGTACTTC
j_call: TRBJ2-2; v_call: TRBV12-3/TRBV12-4; clone_size: .; d_call: .; cdr3_aa: CASSLSVSPTSTGELFF; cdr3_nt: TGTGCCAGCAGTTTGAGTGTTTCACCCACGAGCACCGGGGAGCTGTTTTTT
j_call: TRBJ2-3; v_call: TRBV5-1; clone_size: .; d_call: TRBD2; cdr3_aa: CASSLNLMSGGAPDTQYF; cdr3_nt: TGCGCCAGCAGCTTGAATCTCATGAGCGGGGGGGCCCCAGATACGCAGTATTTT
j_call: TRBJ2-3; v_call: TRBV15; clone_size: .; d_call: TRBD1; cdr3_aa: CATSFDRGLDTQYF; cdr3_nt: TGTGCCACCAGCTTTGACAGGGGGCTAGATACGCAGTATTTT